This TCR beta chain came from a study of blood T cell repertoires in COVID-19. Whole-study context: Samples of COVID-19 (acute and convalescent) were obtained from the United States, Italy and Spain. PBMCs, B-cell-depleted T cells, or T cells provided the cDNA or gDNA that made up the material.

Participant-reported clinical history was the basis for cohort assignment. This clone has only one observation. CDR1 LNHDA and CDR2 SQIVND come from the germline V gene (reference sequence). The CDR3 totals 14 residues. V gave up 4 bases and J gave up 5 bases; unmatched junction bases: 5. As handled by the study authors: Reference gene primer amplification yielded estimated nucleated cell counts. Measured with immunoSEQ multiplex PCR; TCRdb has only the in-frame clones, and not every one. The V and J calls and clone size come from that table; D and trimming were worked out from the DNA. The data show under 150,000 clones, about four fifths seen once.

The sequence derives from a man between 40 and 49 years old with acute COVID-19. Material: PBMCs or T cells enriched from blood (not recorded which). The gene calls are TRBV19 and TRBJ1-5; 7 nucleotides agree with TRBD1. CDR3 in amino acids: CASSRQGSDQPQHF. The CDR3 DNA reads TGTGCCAGTAGTAGACAGGGATCGGATCAGCCCCAGCATTTT.